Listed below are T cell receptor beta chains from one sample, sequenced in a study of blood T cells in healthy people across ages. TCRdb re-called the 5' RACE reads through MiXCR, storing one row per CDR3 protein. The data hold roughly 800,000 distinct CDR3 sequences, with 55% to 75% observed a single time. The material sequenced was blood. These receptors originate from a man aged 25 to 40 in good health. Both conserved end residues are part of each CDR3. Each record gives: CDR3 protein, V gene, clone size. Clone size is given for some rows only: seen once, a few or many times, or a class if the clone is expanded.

CDR3 protein: CASSTQGRSPQHF
V gene: TRBV27
clone size: -

CDR3 protein: CASTGRASVYNEQFF
V gene: TRBV6-5
clone size: -

CDR3 protein: CASSDITSGLGNEQFF
V gene: TRBV7-3
clone size: -

CDR3 protein: CATAATDTQYF
V gene: TRBV24-1
clone size: -

CDR3 protein: CASRSPGQGLGYTF
V gene: TRBV28
clone size: few

CDR3 protein: CAATARGYTDTQYF
V gene: TRBV6-2/TRBV6-3
clone size: few

CDR3 protein: CATSRRRDTQYF
V gene: TRBV15
clone size: -

CDR3 protein: CAWRLGGGEQFF
V gene: TRBV30
clone size: -

CDR3 protein: CISSGSLGTGELFF
V gene: TRBV29-1
clone size: -

CDR3 protein: CASSLFPGTEKETQYF
V gene: TRBV11-2
clone size: few

CDR3 protein: CASSFYSTDTQYF
V gene: TRBV12-3/TRBV12-4
clone size: -

CDR3 protein: CASSLALISGGGIPSFNEQFF
V gene: TRBV7-8
clone size: -

CDR3 protein: CASSPPAANYGYTF
V gene: TRBV13
clone size: -

CDR3 protein: CASSQVWLAGSYEQYF
V gene: TRBV4-3
clone size: few

CDR3 protein: CASSLGAGRTDTQYF
V gene: TRBV7-3
clone size: -

CDR3 protein: CTLQALQETQYF
V gene: TRBV20-1
clone size: -

CDR3 protein: CSAHDRVREQYF
V gene: TRBV20-1
clone size: many

CDR3 protein: CASSPATSGYEQYF
V gene: TRBV18
clone size: -

CDR3 protein: CASSATGTGGSANYGYTF
V gene: TRBV28
clone size: -

CDR3 protein: CASSFDSSTGSPLHF
V gene: TRBV12-3/TRBV12-4
clone size: -

CDR3 protein: CASSERFADTQYF
V gene: TRBV2
clone size: -

CDR3 protein: CASSQEAVNTEAFF
V gene: TRBV4-2
clone size: -

CDR3 protein: CAISEQDRDGYTF
V gene: TRBV10-3
clone size: few

CDR3 protein: CASSQSFLGTYEQYF
V gene: TRBV4-2
clone size: -

CDR3 protein: CAAGEGNNEQFF
V gene: TRBV24-1
clone size: -

CDR3 protein: CASSERDRGNSPLHF
V gene: TRBV2
clone size: -

CDR3 protein: CASSVTSATYNEQFF
V gene: TRBV6-4
clone size: -

CDR3 protein: CASSPPMTSGGGNEQFF
V gene: TRBV18
clone size: -

CDR3 protein: CASTLSGSSNEQYF
V gene: TRBV6-5
clone size: -

CDR3 protein: CTSSVEEPNEQFF
V gene: TRBV9
clone size: once

CDR3 protein: CSANTGGTNEQFF
V gene: TRBV20-1
clone size: few

CDR3 protein: CSARAFKTPNTEAFF
V gene: TRBV20-1
clone size: -

CDR3 protein: CASSSLGQGYGYTF
V gene: TRBV12-3/TRBV12-4
clone size: -

CDR3 protein: CSAITGGPTETQYF
V gene: TRBV20-1
clone size: few

CDR3 protein: CAISDGGHTEAFF
V gene: TRBV10-3
clone size: -

CDR3 protein: CSATDSAGTLYEQFF
V gene: TRBV20-1
clone size: -

CDR3 protein: CASSLAGGATDTQYF
V gene: TRBV7-2
clone size: -

CDR3 protein: CASSPRLGASTDTQYF
V gene: TRBV7-2
clone size: once

CDR3 protein: CASSLQGRGETQYF
V gene: TRBV6-5
clone size: -

CDR3 protein: CASSPLLAGAIGETQYF
V gene: TRBV12-3/TRBV12-4
clone size: once

CDR3 protein: CASTAGTLASEQFF
V gene: TRBV27
clone size: -

CDR3 protein: CASKTPGLAAYNEQFF
V gene: TRBV12-3/TRBV12-4
clone size: -

CDR3 protein: CASSQDLQGAGGTQYF
V gene: TRBV4-3
clone size: -

CDR3 protein: CASKGGSETQYF
V gene: TRBV3-1
clone size: -

CDR3 protein: CASSLGSAGNEQYF
V gene: TRBV3-1
clone size: -

CDR3 protein: CASSHTVGMQGAYEQYF
V gene: TRBV11-2
clone size: many

CDR3 protein: CASRDAGDRGPIQYF
V gene: TRBV6-1
clone size: -